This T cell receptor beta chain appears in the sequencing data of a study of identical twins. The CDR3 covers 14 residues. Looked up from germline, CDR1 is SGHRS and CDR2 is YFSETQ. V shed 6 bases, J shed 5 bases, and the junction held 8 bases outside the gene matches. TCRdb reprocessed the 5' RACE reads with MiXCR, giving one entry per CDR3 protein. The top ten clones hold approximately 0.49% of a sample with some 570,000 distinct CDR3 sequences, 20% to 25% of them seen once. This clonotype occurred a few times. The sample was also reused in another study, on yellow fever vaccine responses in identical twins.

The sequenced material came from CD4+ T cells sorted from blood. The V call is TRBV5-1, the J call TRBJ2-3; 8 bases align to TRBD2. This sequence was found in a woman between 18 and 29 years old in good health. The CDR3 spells CASNRGGSGDTQYF. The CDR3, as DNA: TGCGCCAGCAATCGGGGGGGGAGTGGAGATACGCAGTATTTT.